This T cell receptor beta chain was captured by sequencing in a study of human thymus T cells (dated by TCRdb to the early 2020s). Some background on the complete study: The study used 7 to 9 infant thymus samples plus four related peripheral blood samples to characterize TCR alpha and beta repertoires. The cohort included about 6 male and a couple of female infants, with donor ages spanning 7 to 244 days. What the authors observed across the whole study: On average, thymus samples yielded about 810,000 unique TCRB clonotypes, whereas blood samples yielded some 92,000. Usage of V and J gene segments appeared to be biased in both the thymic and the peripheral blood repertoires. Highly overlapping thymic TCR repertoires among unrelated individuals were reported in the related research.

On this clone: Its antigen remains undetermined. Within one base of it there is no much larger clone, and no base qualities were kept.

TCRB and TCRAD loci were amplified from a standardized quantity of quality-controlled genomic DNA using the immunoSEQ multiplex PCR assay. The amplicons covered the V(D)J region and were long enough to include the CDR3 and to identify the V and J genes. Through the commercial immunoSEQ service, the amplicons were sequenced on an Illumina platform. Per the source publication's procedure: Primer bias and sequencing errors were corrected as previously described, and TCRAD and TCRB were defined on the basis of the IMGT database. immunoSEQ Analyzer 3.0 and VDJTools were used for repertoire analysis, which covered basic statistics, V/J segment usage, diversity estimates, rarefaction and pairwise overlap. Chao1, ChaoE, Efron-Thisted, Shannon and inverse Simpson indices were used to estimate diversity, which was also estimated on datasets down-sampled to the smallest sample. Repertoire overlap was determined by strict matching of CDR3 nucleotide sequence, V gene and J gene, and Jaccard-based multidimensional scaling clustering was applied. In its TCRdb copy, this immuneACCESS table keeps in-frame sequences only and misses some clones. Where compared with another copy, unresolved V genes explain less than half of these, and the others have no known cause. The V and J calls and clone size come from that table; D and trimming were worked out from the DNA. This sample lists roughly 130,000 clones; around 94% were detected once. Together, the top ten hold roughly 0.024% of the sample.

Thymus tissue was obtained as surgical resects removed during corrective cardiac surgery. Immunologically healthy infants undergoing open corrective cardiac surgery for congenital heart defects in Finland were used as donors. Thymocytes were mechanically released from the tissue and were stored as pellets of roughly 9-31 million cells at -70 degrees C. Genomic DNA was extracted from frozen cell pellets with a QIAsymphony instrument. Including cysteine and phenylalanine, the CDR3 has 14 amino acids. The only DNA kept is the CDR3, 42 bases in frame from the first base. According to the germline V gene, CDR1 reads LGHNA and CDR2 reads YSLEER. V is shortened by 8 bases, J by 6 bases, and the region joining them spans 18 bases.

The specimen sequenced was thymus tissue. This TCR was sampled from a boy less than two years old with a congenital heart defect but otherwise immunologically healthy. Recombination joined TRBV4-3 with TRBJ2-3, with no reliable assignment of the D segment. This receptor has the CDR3 CASGPGRPPDTQYF. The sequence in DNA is TGCGCCAGCGGCCCCGGACGCCCCCCCGATACGCAGTATTTT.